The 25 T cell receptor beta chains presented below share a single source sample, sequenced in a study of blood T cell repertoires in COVID-19. The method was immunoSEQ multiplex PCR; TCRdb's version includes in-frame clones alone and lacks a portion of them. The sample contains under 200,000 clones, roughly 82% of which appear only once. Material for sequencing was PBMCs or T cells enriched from blood (not recorded which). These receptors were collected from a man in his fifties or sixties who had recovered from COVID-19.

The chain employs TRBV23-1 and TRBJ2-5, with a possible D match to TRBD1 (6 bases). TRBV23-1 is filed as an ORF, its function uncertain. The CDR3 extends over 20 amino acids. The ends were cut back, 2 bases at V and 5 bases at J, with 30 bases in the middle. The CDR3 region is CASSQPLIDSNARDRETQYF. The CDR3 nucleotides are TGCGCCAGCAGTCAACCCCTAATCGACAGTAATGCCCGAGACAGGGAGACCCAGTACTTC.

This clone occurred once. The chain joins TRBV20-1 to TRBJ1-2; a weak D match, TRBD1 (5 bases). V dropped 3 bases and J dropped 2 bases, with 10 bases sitting between them. Germline CDR1 is DFQATT and CDR2 is SNEGSKA (reference sequence). This CDR3 contains 13 residues. CDR3 region: CSASGAGNYGYTF. DNA of the CDR3: TGCAGTGCTAGTGGTGCAGGGAACTATGGCTACACCTTC.

This rearrangement joins TRBV28 to TRBJ1-1, with D maybe TRBD1 (6 bases). V shed 6 bases and J shed 6 bases, with 14 bases lying between them. CDR1 and CDR2 (germline): MDHEN, SYDVKM. CDR3 length: 13 amino acids. CDR3 nucleotides: TGTGCCAGCAGCCTGACTGGGGGCGCTGAAGCTTTCTTT. This encodes CASSLTGGAEAFF.

The CDR3 region is CASSREGGTIYF. CDR3 DNA sequence: TGTGCCAGCAGCAGGGAGGGGGGAACCATATATTTT. The chain couples TRBV11-2 to TRBJ1-3; weak D call: TRBD1 (6 bases). Germline lookup yields CDR1 SGHAT and CDR2 FQNNGV. With 5 bases removed from V and 10 bases from J, the gap between germline ends came to 12 bases. CDR3 length: 12 amino acids.

The V call is TRBV5-1, the J call TRBJ1-5; 10 bases are shared with TRBD1. The CDR3 has 15 amino acids. Germline assignment: CDR1 SGHRS and CDR2 YFSETQ. The V gene end was trimmed by 4 bases and the J gene end by 3 bases; junction bases not matched to a gene: 4. The CDR3 protein is CASSPTGGPNQPQHF. CDR3 DNA sequence: TGCGCCAGCAGCCCGACAGGGGGCCCCAATCAGCCCCAGCATTTT. The whole variable domain, filled in from reference TRBV5-1 and TRBJ1-5, reads KAGVTQTPRYLIKTRGQQVTLSCSPISGHRSVSWYQQTPGQGLQFLFEYFSETQRNKGNFPGRFSGRQFSNSRSEMNVSTLELGDSALYLCASSPTGGPNQPQHFGDGTRLSIL.

The J gene is TRBJ1-2, the V gene TRBV24-1; D is uncertain. Germline CDR1 KGHDR, CDR2 SFDVKD. V was pared by 4 bases and J by 7 bases, with 15 bases between. This CDR3 comprises 14 residues. The CDR3 is CATSDVDILGGYTF. CDR3 DNA: TGTGCCACCAGTGACGTCGACATTCTGGGTGGCTACACCTTC.

V gene TRBV2 combines with J gene TRBJ1-5; D might be TRBD1 (5 bases). V lost 4 bases to trimming and J lost 7 bases, with 11 bases between them. The CDR3 extends over 13 amino acids. The germline CDR1 and CDR2 sequences are SNHLY and FYNNEI. The CDR3 DNA reads as TGTGCCAGCAGTGTCAGGGAGGGACAGCCCCAGCATTTT. Translating it yields CASSVREGQPQHF.

The gene calls are TRBV28 and TRBJ1-6; D is ambiguous. This CDR3 is built from 16 residues. Per the germline V gene, CDR1 is MDHEN and CDR2 is SYDVKM. Between the trimmed V and J ends, which lost 7 bases and 0 bases, there was a span of 13 bases. The CDR3 bases are TGTGCCAGCATCATGGGAGGGAGCTCCTATAATTCACCCCTCCACTTT. Its translation is CASIMGGSSYNSPLHF.

V usage is TRBV10-3 and J usage is TRBJ2-2, with unresolved D. V lost 5 bases, J lost 1 base, and 14 bases lay in between. CDR1 and CDR2 from the germline V gene are ENHRY and SYGVKD. The CDR3 contains 16 residues. CDR3 loop: CAISISATVNTGELFF. The CDR3 DNA reads TGTGCCATCAGTATTTCCGCTACAGTGAACACCGGGGAGCTGTTTTTT.

The chain is built from TRBV7-6 and TRBJ1-2; a weak D match, TRBD1 (5 bases). Germline CDR1 is SGHVS and CDR2 is FNYEAQ. Trimming shortened V by 3 bases and J by 2 bases, and 7 bases separated the two germline ends. This CDR3 has 13 residues. For the CDR3, the DNA is TGTGCCAGCAGCTTTTCAGGGAACTATGGCTACACCTTC. This gives the protein CASSFSGNYGYTF.

In this sample, this clone turned up a few times. The chain employs TRBV28 and TRBJ2-5; the D is unclear. The CDR3 is 13 amino acids. Trimming pared 3 bases from V and 5 bases from J, leaving 10 bases between. Looked up from germline, CDR1 is MDHEN and CDR2 is SYDVKM. The CDR3 loop is CASSFTSRETQYF. As DNA, the CDR3 is TGTGCCAGCAGTTTTACCTCTCGGGAGACCCAGTACTTC.

The V gene is TRBV2, the J gene TRBJ2-5; D is possibly TRBD2 (7 bases). There are 12 residues in the CDR3. V lost 6 bases and J 3 bases, leaving 8 bases between the germline ends. CDR1 and CDR2 from the germline V gene are SNHLY and FYNNEI. The CDR3 DNA is TGTGCCAGCAGAGGGGGGGAAGAGACCCAGTACTTC. It codes for CASRGGEETQYF.

This chain connects TRBV10-2 to TRBJ2-3; D is ambiguous. CDR1 is WSHSY, CDR2 SAAADI, per germline. This CDR3 contains 12 residues. The V gene lost 3 bases and the J gene lost 6 bases, with 7 bases spanning the gap. The CDR3 sequence: CASSDYRDTQYF. DNA of the CDR3: TGCGCCAGCAGTGATTACCGGGATACGCAGTATTTT.

The chain joins TRBV27 to TRBJ1-5, with D tentatively TRBD1 (6 bases). Germline loops: CDR1 MNHEY, CDR2 SMNVEV (reference sequence). Trimming pared 3 bases from V and 4 bases from J, leaving 16 bases between. The CDR3 sequence is 16 residues long. In DNA form, the CDR3 reads TGTGCCAGCAGTTTGGGGGGGCCAGGGGATAATCAGCCCCAGCATTTT. Its protein product is CASSLGGPGDNQPQHF.

The CDR3 is CASSAQGADTEAFF. For the CDR3, the DNA is TGCGCCAGCAGTGCACAGGGGGCCGACACTGAAGCTTTCTTT. This chain uses TRBV10-2 with TRBJ1-1, with 9 bases fitting TRBD1. The germline CDR1 and CDR2 sequences are WSHSY and SAAADI. The CDR3 is 14 residues long. With V trimmed by 4 bases and J by 3 bases, 3 bases remained unmatched.

By sample fraction, this clone is medium-sized. J is TRBJ2-7 and V is TRBV4-2; D is ambiguous. Per germline, CDR1 LGHNA and CDR2 YNFKEQ. V lost 0 bases, J lost 3 bases, and 12 bases lay in between. The CDR3 extends over 15 amino acids. The CDR3 DNA follows: TGTGCCAGCAGCCAAGATCTACAGAAAGACTACGAGCAGTACTTC. This encodes CASSQDLQKDYEQYF.

This clone has a handful of counts. J is TRBJ2-7 and V is TRBV28; 8 positions match TRBD1. Per germline, CDR1 MDHEN and CDR2 SYDVKM. The CDR3 runs 14 residues. V gave up 6 bases and J gave up 6 bases; unmatched junction bases: 10. CDR3 nucleotide sequence: TGTGCCAGCAGGCCGGTGACAGGGGTCCTCGAGCAGTACTTC. Encoded protein: CASRPVTGVLEQYF.

V is TRBV6-5 and J is TRBJ1-2, with 8 bases fitting TRBD1. Germline V CDR1 and CDR2: MNHEY, SVGAGI. CDR3 length: 15 residues. The junction had 9 bases not matched to a gene; V was cut back by 2 bases and J by 7 bases. The CDR3 DNA reads as TGTGCCAGCAGTTACAGGACAGGGCTGGGTCTTGGCTACACCTTC. Translation gives CASSYRTGLGLGYTF.

The rearrangement joins TRBV7-9 to TRBJ1-6; D possibly corresponds to TRBD1 (6 bases). CDR3 length: 15 residues. CDR1 SEHNR and CDR2 FQNEAQ come from the germline V gene (reference sequence). V was cut by 3 bases and J by 4 bases, with 10 bases left in between. The CDR3 bases are TGTGCCAGCAGCTTTCAGACAGGATATAATTCACCCCTCCACTTT. Encoded protein: CASSFQTGYNSPLHF.

The genes are TRBV19 and TRBJ1-5; a weak D match, TRBD1 (6 bases). V was pared by 2 bases and J by 8 bases, with 10 bases between. Germline V gene data show CDR1 as LNHDA and CDR2 as SQIVND (reference sequence). The CDR3 has 13 amino acids. This CDR3 is CASSIRGSEPQHF. The CDR3 nucleotides read TGTGCCAGTAGTATAAGGGGGAGTGAGCCCCAGCATTTT.

The chain has TRBV28 and TRBJ2-3, with D uncertain. The CDR3 runs to 16 residues. V was trimmed by 3 bases and J by 0 bases, leaving 13 bases between them. Germline V gene lookup returns CDR1 MDHEN and CDR2 SYDVKM. In nucleotides, the CDR3 is TGTGCCAGCAGTTTGGTTCGGTCCTCTAGCACAGATACGCAGTATTTT. Protein: CASSLVRSSSTDTQYF.

The V and J genes are TRBV27 and TRBJ2-7, with 10 bases identical to TRBD1. CDR1 MNHEY and CDR2 SMNVEV come from the germline V gene (reference sequence). The junction had 7 bases not matched to a gene; V was cut back by 5 bases and J by 6 bases. The CDR3 consists of 14 residues. In DNA form, the CDR3 reads TGTGCCAGCAGTACAATGACAGGGGGCAGCGAGCAGTACTTC. It translates to CASSTMTGGSEQYF.

CDR3: CASSVGWLAGYEQYF. CDR3 bases: TGTGCCAGCAGCGTAGGTTGGCTAGCGGGCTACGAGCAGTACTTC. The chain uses TRBV9 and TRBJ2-7; 8 positions agree with TRBD2. This CDR3 has 15 amino acids. Germline V gene sequence: CDR1 SGDLS, CDR2 YYNGEE. The V gene end was trimmed by 0 bases and the J gene end by 3 bases; junction bases not matched to a gene: 5.

In this sample, this clone turned up once. The genes are TRBV28 and TRBJ1-1; TRBD1 might be the D (6 bases). CDR3 length: 14 amino acids. Germline V gene data show CDR1 as MDHEN and CDR2 as SYDVKM. V was shortened by 5 bases and J by 7 bases, with 17 bases between the two germline ends. Here the CDR3 reads CASSNDRTSLEAFF. The CDR3 region has the DNA TGTGCCAGCAGTAATGACAGGACTTCACTTGAAGCTTTCTTT. Using reference TRBV28 and TRBJ1-1 for the parts outside the CDR3, the full variable domain is DVKVTQSSRYLVKRTGEKVFLECVQDMDHENMFWYRQDPGLGLRLIYFSYDVKMKEKGDIPEGYSVSREKKERFSLILESASTNQTSMYLCASSNDRTSLEAFFGQGTRLTVV.

The chain is built from TRBV5-4 and TRBJ2-3; tentative D call: TRBD2 (6 bases). Germline V lookup: CDR1 SGHNT, CDR2 YYREEE (reference sequence). V lost 1 base to trimming and J lost 5 bases, with 17 bases between them. The CDR3 has 16 residues. CDR3 DNA sequence: TGTGCCAGCAGCTTGTATGGGCAGGGAGGTGGAGATACGCAGTATTTT. Translation: CASSLYGQGGGDTQYF. The full variable domain, with the rest looked up from reference TRBV5-4 and TRBJ2-3, is ETGVTQSPTHLIKTRGQQVTLRCSSQSGHNTVSWYQQALGQGPQFIFQYYREEENGRGNFPPRFSGLQFPNYSSELNVNALELDDSALYLCASSLYGQGGGDTQYFGPGTRLTVL.